The 17 T cell receptor beta chains reported below all come from one sample, sequenced in a study of PD-L1 blockade in urothelial cancer. The method was immunoSEQ multiplex PCR; TCRdb's version includes in-frame clones alone and lacks a portion of them. The sample records 45,000 to 60,000 clones, less than 90% being singletons. Time point defined: pretreatment peripheral blood. The source material was PBMCs, sampled around atezolizumab (anti-PD-L1) treatment. These receptors were taken from a man in his 70s with urothelial cancer.

V usage is TRBV9 and J usage is TRBJ2-3; TRBD1 agrees at 9 bases. This CDR3 spans 14 amino acids. Germline V gives CDR1 SGDLS, CDR2 YYNGEE. Trimming cost V 1 base and J 4 bases; bases outside gene matches: 1. This CDR3 reads CASSVTGGADTQYF. The DNA for the CDR3 is TGTGCCAGCAGCGTAACAGGGGGCGCAGATACGCAGTATTTT.

The chain links TRBV18 to TRBJ1-3, with D possibly matching TRBD1 (5 bases). Germline CDR1 is KGHSH and CDR2 is LQKENI. V lost 3 bases to trimming and J lost 5 bases, with 17 bases between them. The CDR3 consists of 16 residues. The DNA for the CDR3 is TGTGCCAGCTCACCCGGAGGAGGGCAGGGCCGAAACACCATATATTTT. Protein sequence: CASSPGGGQGRNTIYF.

This clone has a handful of counts. The V and J genes are TRBV25-1 and TRBJ2-1, with 7 bases identical to TRBD1. The CDR3 sequence is 15 residues long. The trim removed 4 bases at V and 6 bases at J, leaving 9 bases unmatched. Germline assignment: CDR1 MGHDK and CDR2 SYGVNS. The CDR3 region is CASSGRDSGGNEQFF. Written as DNA, the CDR3 is TGTGCCAGCAGTGGACGGGACAGTGGTGGCAATGAGCAGTTCTTC. Full variable domain (missing parts from reference TRBV25-1 and TRBJ2-1): EADIYQTPRYLVIGTGKKITLECSQTMGHDKMYWYQQDPGMELHLIHYSYGVNSTEKGDLSSESTVSRIRTEHFPLTLESARPSHTSQYLCASSGRDSGGNEQFFGPGTRLTVL.

The chain carries TRBV11-1 and TRBJ2-7, with D possibly matching TRBD1 (6 bases). The CDR3 has 14 residues. The germline CDR1 and CDR2 sequences are SGHAT and FQDESV (reference sequence). Trimming pared 4 bases from V and 3 bases from J, leaving 13 bases between. CDR3 protein: CASSYGQSSYEQYF. In DNA, the CDR3 is TGTGCCAGCAGCTACGGACAGTCGAGCTACGAGCAGTACTTC.

The rearrangement links TRBV7-8 to TRBJ1-3; D is ambiguous. Germline V gives CDR1 SGHVS, CDR2 FQNEAQ. The V and J ends lost 3 bases and 2 bases respectively, with 8 bases between them. The CDR3 spans 14 residues. The CDR3 region is CASSFRGTGNTIYF. The CDR3 DNA follows: TGTGCCAGCAGCTTTCGGGGAACTGGAAACACCATATATTTT. The full variable domain, with the rest looked up from reference TRBV7-8 and TRBJ1-3, is GAGVSQSPRYKVAKRGQDVALRCDPISGHVSLFWYQQALGQGPEFLTYFQNEAQLDKSGLPSDRFFAERPEGSVSTLKIQRTQQEDSAVYLCASSFRGTGNTIYFGEGSWLTVV.

V gene TRBV6-4 combines with J gene TRBJ2-3; D remains ambiguous. The V gene lost 0 bases and the J gene lost 2 bases, with 6 bases spanning the gap. In germline, CDR1 is MRHNA, CDR2 SNTAGT. The CDR3 loop spans 14 amino acids. CDR3 region: CASSDSGTTDTQYF. DNA for the CDR3: TGTGCCAGCAGTGACTCGGGCACCACAGATACGCAGTATTTT.

The V and J genes are TRBV4-2 and TRBJ2-1; tentatively, D is TRBD1 (6 bases). Germline values: CDR1 LGHNA, CDR2 YNFKEQ. The CDR3 runs to 15 residues. Trimming shortened V by 0 bases and J by 6 bases, and 12 bases separated the two germline ends. DNA of the CDR3: TGTGCCAGCAGCCAAGAGGGGACACACGGCAATGAGCAGTTCTTC. It encodes CASSQEGTHGNEQFF.

This chain uses TRBV6-5 with TRBJ2-3; 7 bases match TRBD1. With V trimmed by 6 bases and J by 14 bases, 17 bases remained unmatched. CDR3 length equals 14 residues. The germline CDR1 and CDR2 sequences are MNHEY and SVGAGI. CDR3 sequence: CASSSGQRHRYAYF. CDR3 coding DNA: TGTGCCAGCAGCTCGGGACAGAGACACAGATACGCGTATTTT.

The genes are TRBV4-1 and TRBJ2-3; D is undetermined. Germline CDR1 and CDR2: MGHRA and YSYEKL. V lost 4 bases to trimming and J lost 4 bases, with 21 bases between them. CDR3 length: 17 amino acids. CDR3 coding DNA: TGCGCCAGCAGCCCCCGGCCCCCAGCGATGGCCCCAGATACGCAGTATTTT. Translating it yields CASSPRPPAMAPDTQYF.

The chain has TRBV10-3 and TRBJ1-1; 8 bases line up with TRBD1. Germline trimming cut 2 bases from V and 3 bases from J; bases unmatched to any gene: 2. The length of the CDR3 is 14 residues. CDR1 is ENHRY, CDR2 SYGVKD, per germline. CDR3 bases: TGTGCCATCAGTGAGCAGGGGGCGGACACTGAAGCTTTCTTT. This sequence encodes CAISEQGADTEAFF.

The CDR3 DNA sequence: TGTGCCAGCAGTTCCTTCGGACAGCTCCGCAATCAGCCCCAGCATTTT. Translated: CASSSFGQLRNQPQHF. V and J are TRBV6-6 and TRBJ1-5, with TRBD1 as a possible D gene (6 bases). The CDR3 length is 16 residues. Germline V gives CDR1 MNHNY, CDR2 SVGAGI (reference sequence). V lost 4 bases to trimming and J lost 2 bases, with 15 bases between them.

The count of this clone is one. This chain uses TRBV21-1 with TRBJ2-7; the table's D call TRBD1 went unverified against the DNA. TRBV21-1 is an annotated pseudogene. This CDR3 region has 15 residues. CDR3 protein: CASSSDRDRAYEQYF. CDR3 bases: TGTGCCAGCAGCTCCGACCGGGACAGGGCCTACGAGCAGTACTTC.

This clone was seen just once. V gene TRBV29-1 combines with J gene TRBJ2-2, with TRBD1 identical over 9 bases. This CDR3 is built from 14 residues. V dropped 4 bases and J dropped 1; count of bases not matched to a gene: 1. The V gene's germline CDR1 is SQVTM and CDR2 ANQGSEA. The CDR3: CSVADRGNTGELFF. As DNA, the CDR3 is TGCAGCGTTGCGGACAGGGGGAACACCGGGGAGCTGTTTTTT.

V is TRBV9 and J is TRBJ1-1; D possibly corresponds to TRBD1 (6 bases). Germline CDR1 SGDLS, CDR2 YYNGEE. Trimming shortened V by 4 bases and J by 4 bases, and 14 bases separated the two germline ends. The CDR3 consists of 14 residues. The CDR3 region has the DNA TGTGCCAGCAGCCCGCCGGGGGGCGCCACTGAAGCTTTCTTT. Translation gives CASSPPGGATEAFF.

In its sample, this clone was seen a few times. This sequence joins TRBV7-2 and TRBJ1-3, with D possibly being TRBD1 (6 bases). CDR1 is SGHTA, CDR2 FQGNSA, per germline. CDR3 length: 19 residues. Trimming took off 5 bases at V and 3 bases at J, with 26 bases between the two ends. The CDR3 bases are TGTGCCAGCAGCCTCACGCTTCCGGAGCGGGGGGCGAGTGGAAACACCATATATTTT. It is translated as CASSLTLPERGASGNTIYF.

This clone was detected only once. The chain links TRBV5-1 to TRBJ1-1; TRBD1 agrees at 8 bases. Germline V gene sequence: CDR1 SGHRS, CDR2 YFSETQ. Losses at the gene ends were 5 bases for V and 0 bases for J; bases not matched to a gene: 6. This CDR3 spans 15 amino acids. The CDR3 spells CASRTGQGMNTEAFF. CDR3 DNA: TGCGCCAGCAGAACCGGACAGGGAATGAACACTGAAGCTTTCTTT.

This rearrangement joins TRBV7-8 to TRBJ2-1, with D possibly TRBD2 on 5 matching bases. Germline CDR1 and CDR2: SGHVS and FQNEAQ. V lost 1 base, J lost 8 bases, and 15 bases lay in between. The CDR3 extends over 15 amino acids. The CDR3 loop reads CASSLGTIPRDEQFF. CDR3 nucleotide sequence: TGTGCCAGCAGCTTAGGGACGATTCCGCGGGATGAGCAGTTCTTC.